Described below is a single T cell receptor (beta chain) sequence and its context. This clonotype was counted only a few times. Its antigen specificity is not known. It has no much larger one-base neighbor in the sample; base qualities were not kept. The library was built by means of RT-PCR. TCRdb names Illumina HiSeq 2500 as the instrument used. Starting from the raw public reads, TCRdb applied fastp trimming at Q25, assembled clones with MiXCR and retained in-frame beta chains. One record per CDR3 amino acid sequence lists the most common genes and DNA. The sample table records around 790,000 distinct CDR3 sequences; over 20% of these occur just once. More than 8.5% of the sample goes to the ten largest clones. The entry originates in a study of response to subunit inactivated influenza vaccine (dated by TCRdb to 2017 to 2018). Regarding the complete study: The study used deep quantitative T cell receptor repertoire profiling to track responses to a trivalent subunit inactivated influenza vaccine.

At the junction V is shortened by 3 bases and J by 4 bases, with 16 bases in between. The CDR3 covers 15 residues, taking in both the cysteine and the phenylalanine. The entry retains the CDR3 DNA only, 45 bases that are in frame from base 1. Per the germline V gene, SGHTA is the CDR1 and FQGNSA is the CDR2. Study-wide conclusions, independent of this receptor: It was suggested by the authors that each seasonal influenza vaccination may recruit only a limited number of new T cells.

Source: PBMCs from blood, taken less than 6 days after vaccination. The sequence was collected from a man between 45 and 60 years old who received an inactivated influenza vaccine. Donor details come from another sample of the same person, matched by shared clones. The V and J genes are TRBV7-2 and TRBJ2-7; a tentative D match to TRBD2 spans 6 bases. The sequence in DNA is TGTGCCAGCAGCTTGGATCGGAGGGCCTATTACGAGCAGTACTTC. Its translation reads: CASSLDRRAYYEQYF.